This T cell receptor beta chain is from a study of blood T cell repertoires in COVID-19. Study context: COVID-19 samples from acute and convalescent phases originated in the United States, Italy and Spain.

In the original processing: Estimation of nucleated cell counts relied on the amplification of reference gene primers. Measured with immunoSEQ multiplex PCR; TCRdb has only the in-frame clones, and not every one. V and J calls and clone size follow that table, whereas D and trimming were derived from the DNA. The sample has around 280,000 clones, about 89% seen once. In germline, CDR1 is SGHNT, CDR2 YYREEE (reference sequence). The CDR3 covers 14 residues. Trimming took 3 bases from V and 7 from J; bases not matched to a gene: 5. The study recruited people aged roughly 18 to 100 years across approximately 24 US areas. Researchers sorted participants into cohorts using their self-reported clinical history.

The sequence came from a woman in her thirties or forties who had recovered from COVID-19. The specimen sequenced was PBMCs or T cells enriched from blood (not recorded which). The rearrangement uses TRBV5-4 and TRBJ1-4, with TRBD1 matching 8 bases. The CDR3 DNA reads TGTGCCAGCAGCTCGGACAGGGCGGCTGAAAAACTGTTTTTT. It codes for CASSSDRAAEKLFF.